What follows describes a single T cell receptor (beta chain). This sample was included in a study of blood T cell repertoires in COVID-19. The overall study: The origin of the acute and convalescent COVID-19 samples was the United States, Italy and Spain. T cells, B-cell-depleted T cells, or PBMCs provided the cDNA or gDNA that served as material.

Germline assignment: CDR1 SGDLS and CDR2 YYNGEE. CDR3 length: 15 amino acids. V was trimmed by 0 bases and J by 2 bases, leaving 12 bases between them. Profiling relied on immunoSEQ multiplex PCR, and the TCRdb table lists in-frame clones only, not all of them. The sample consists of a few hundred thousand clones, approximately 86% of them appearing once. Sequenced: peripheral blood. This clonotype was sampled from a man aged 55 to 69 with acute or convalescent COVID-19. The J gene is TRBJ2-7, the V gene TRBV9; D may be TRBD2 (6 bases). CDR3 sequence reads: CASSVGGGSPYEQYF. DNA for the CDR3: TGTGCCAGCAGCGTAGGTGGAGGGTCCCCCTACGAGCAGTACTTC.